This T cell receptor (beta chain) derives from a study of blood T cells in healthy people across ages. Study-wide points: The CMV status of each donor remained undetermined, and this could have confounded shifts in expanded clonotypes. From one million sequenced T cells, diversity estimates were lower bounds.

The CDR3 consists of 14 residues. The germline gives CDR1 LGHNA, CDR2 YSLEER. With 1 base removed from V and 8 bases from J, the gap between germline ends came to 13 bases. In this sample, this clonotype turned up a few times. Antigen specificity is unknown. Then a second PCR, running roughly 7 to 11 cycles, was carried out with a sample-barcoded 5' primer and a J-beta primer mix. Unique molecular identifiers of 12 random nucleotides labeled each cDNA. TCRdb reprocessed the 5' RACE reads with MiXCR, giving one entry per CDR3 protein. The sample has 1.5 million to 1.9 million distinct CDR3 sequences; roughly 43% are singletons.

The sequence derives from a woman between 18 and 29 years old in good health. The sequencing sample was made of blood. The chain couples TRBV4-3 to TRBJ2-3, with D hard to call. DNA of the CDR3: TGCGCCAGCAGCCAAGCTTTATTTGTAGGTACGCAGTATTTT. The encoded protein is CASSQALFVGTQYF.